One T cell receptor (beta chain) is described in this entry. Uncontrolled infection, other autoimmune disease, pregnancy and lactation each barred patients from inclusion. The data were taken from a study of T cells in Graves' hyperthyroidism and ophthalmopathy. The CDR3 regions of TCR beta were amplified from RNA transcripts. The primer set for the first-round RT-PCR of the TCR CDR3 was HTBI. In TCRdb, the multiplex PCR reads were re-called with MiXCR into one record per CDR3 protein. The sample includes roughly 45,000 distinct CDR3 sequences, more than 40% of them seen just once. From germline, CDR1 is SQVTM and CDR2 ANQGSEA. The CDR3 spans 15 residues. The V and J ends lost 6 bases and 1 base, in that order; junction bases with no gene match: 9.

This receptor was taken from a woman aged 50 to 60 with Graves' hyperthyroidism. The specimen was peripheral blood or thyroid tissue (not recorded which). The V and J genes are TRBV29-1 and TRBJ2-5; 9 positions agree with TRBD2. CDR3 in DNA: TGCAGCGTCCGACGGACTAGCGACCCCCAAGAGACCCAGTACTTC. It codes for CSVRRTSDPQETQYF.